Listed below are T cell receptor beta chains from one sample, sequenced in a study of blood T cell repertoires in COVID-19. Sequencing used immunoSEQ multiplex PCR; TCRdb keeps in-frame clones, though not all of them. Altogether around 250,000 clones are present, about 87% being singletons, with the ten largest covering 0.87%. The sequenced material came from PBMCs or T cells enriched from blood (not recorded which). These receptors all come from a man between 45 and 60 years old who had been exposed to COVID-19. The CDR3 runs from the conserved cysteine through the conserved F or W. The D gene is left open where the match is weak. Clone sizes are given selectively: once, few, many, or a class where the clone is expanded.

j_call,clone_size,d_call,v_call,cdr3_aa,cdr3_nt
TRBJ2-1,once,.,TRBV27,CASSTVYDSSYNEQFF,TGTGCCAGCAGTACGGTTTATGACAGCTCCTACAATGAGCAGTTCTTC
TRBJ1-2,once,TRBD1,TRBV29-1,CSVEQGGDYGYTF,TGCAGCGTTGAGCAGGGGGGAGACTATGGCTACACCTTC
TRBJ2-5,.,.,TRBV9,CASSETVQETQYF,TGTGCCAGCAGCGAGACAGTACAAGAGACCCAGTACTTC
TRBJ2-3,.,.,TRBV18,CASSPRPQARDTQYF,TGTGCCAGCTCACCACGGCCCCAGGCCAGGGATACGCAGTATTTT
TRBJ1-2,.,.,TRBV9,CASSVSTGMNGYTF,TGTGCCAGCAGCGTTTCGACAGGAATGAATGGCTACACCTTC
TRBJ1-4,.,TRBD1,TRBV13,CASSQNRGILNEKLFF,TGTGCCAGCAGCCAAAACAGGGGAATCCTTAATGAAAAACTGTTTTTT
TRBJ1-4,.,.,TRBV11-3,CASRRGHGEKLFF,TGTGCCAGCAGGAGAGGGCACGGTGAAAAACTGTTTTTT
TRBJ2-1,.,TRBD2,TRBV27,CASSTSAGAGNEQFF,TGTGCCAGCAGTACCTCGGCGGGAGCGGGGAATGAGCAGTTCTTC
TRBJ1-5,.,TRBD1,TRBV12-5,CASGLSRTGGKQPQHF,TGTGCTAGTGGTTTGTCTCGGACAGGGGGCAAGCAGCCCCAGCATTTT
TRBJ2-3,.,TRBD1,TRBV29-1,CSVAGGVEAQYF,TGCAGCGTTGCAGGGGGCGTGGAGGCGCAGTATTTT
TRBJ1-6,.,.,TRBV28,CASNSGGPLHF,TGTGCCAGCAATTCGGGGGGGCCCCTCCACTTT
TRBJ1-2,.,.,TRBV28,CASSFQGYGYTF,TGTGCCAGCAGTTTTCAGGGGTATGGCTACACCTTC
TRBJ2-3,.,TRBD2,TRBV18,CASSPSGGSSTDTQYF,TGTGCCAGCTCACCTTCCGGGGGGTCTAGCACAGATACGCAGTATTTT
TRBJ1-5,.,.,TRBV14,CASSRYSNQPQHF,TGTGCCAGCAGCCGCTATAGCAATCAGCCCCAGCATTTT
TRBJ2-3,.,TRBD2,TRBV2,CASYRRGADTDTQYF,TGTGCCAGCTATCGGCGGGGGGCAGACACAGATACGCAGTATTTT
TRBJ2-3,.,TRBD1,TRBV25-1,CASSVQGADTQYF,TGTGCCAGCAGTGTTCAGGGGGCAGATACGCAGTATTTT
TRBJ2-1,.,TRBD2,TRBV11-2,CASKLAGGNNEQFF,TGTGCCAGCAAACTAGCGGGGGGGAACAATGAGCAGTTCTTC
TRBJ2-5,.,TRBD1,TRBV27,CASRGQSQETQYF,TGTGCCAGCAGGGGACAGAGCCAAGAGACCCAGTACTTC
TRBJ2-7,.,.,TRBV2,CASRLAGPSYEQYF,TGTGCCAGCAGGTTGGCGGGTCCCTCCTACGAGCAGTACTTC
TRBJ2-1,.,TRBD1,TRBV5-6,CASSWDSNNEQFF,TGTGCCAGCAGTTGGGACAGCAACAATGAGCAGTTCTTC
TRBJ1-2,.,TRBD1,TRBV24-1,CATSDFGQVGGYTF,TGTGCCACCAGTGACTTTGGACAGGTTGGAGGCTACACCTTC
TRBJ1-2,.,TRBD1,TRBV19,CASRGQGNYGYTF,TGTGCCAGTAGAGGACAGGGAAACTATGGCTACACCTTC
TRBJ1-1,.,TRBD1,TRBV2,CASMTGGNTEAFF,TGTGCCAGCATGACAGGGGGGAACACTGAAGCTTTCTTT
TRBJ1-4,.,TRBD1,TRBV7-6,CASSPGPGQGYEKLFF,TGTGCCAGCAGTCCCGGCCCGGGACAGGGGTATGAAAAACTGTTTTTT
TRBJ1-2,.,.,TRBV19,CASSIRANRAPYYGYTF,TGTGCCAGTAGTATTCGGGCCAACAGGGCTCCCTACTATGGCTACACCTTC
TRBJ1-1,.,.,TRBV11-2,CASSLDRTSRNTEAFF,TGTGCCAGCAGCTTAGATCGGACTTCGAGGAACACTGAAGCTTTCTTT
TRBJ2-5,.,TRBD2,TRBV18,CASSPRPGTSGRRVETQYF,TGTGCCAGCTCACCGAGACCCGGGACTAGCGGGAGGAGGGTAGAGACCCAGTACTTC
TRBJ1-2,.,TRBD1,TRBV19,CASSPPWGTGRYGYTF,TGTGCCAGTAGTCCACCTTGGGGGACAGGGCGCTATGGCTACACCTTC
TRBJ2-3,.,TRBD2,TRBV9,CASSATLLAGGTDTQYF,TGTGCCAGCAGCGCAACCCTCTTGGCGGGAGGGACAGATACGCAGTATTTT
TRBJ2-7,.,TRBD1,TRBV3-1/TRBV3-2,CASSRGQGNEQYF,TGTGCCAGCAGCCGAGGACAGGGGAACGAGCAGTACTTC
TRBJ2-5,once,.,TRBV4-2,CASSQDLGGFSQETQYF,TGTGCCAGCAGCCAAGATCTAGGGGGTTTCTCTCAAGAGACCCAGTACTTC
TRBJ2-7,.,TRBD1,TRBV9,CASSATQGGDYSYEQYF,TGTGCCAGCAGCGCAACACAGGGGGGCGATTACTCCTACGAGCAGTACTTC
TRBJ1-4,.,TRBD1,TRBV27,CASSFGQGAGKLFF,TGTGCCAGCAGTTTTGGTCAGGGGGCTGGAAAACTGTTTTTT
TRBJ1-2,once,TRBD1,TRBV2,CASSERTGDNYGYTF,TGTGCCAGCAGTGAGCGGACAGGGGATAACTATGGCTACACCTTC
TRBJ2-2,.,TRBD1,TRBV19,CASRQGSGGSTGELFF,TGTGCCAGTAGGCAAGGGTCAGGGGGCAGCACCGGGGAGCTGTTTTTT
TRBJ2-1,.,.,TRBV11-2,CASSFNYNEQFF,TGTGCCAGCAGCTTCAACTACAATGAGCAGTTCTTC
TRBJ2-6,.,TRBD2,TRBV5-1,CASSLAGSGAGGANVLTF,TGCGCCAGCAGCTTGGCAGGTAGCGGGGCTGGTGGGGCCAACGTCCTGACTTTC
TRBJ1-1,.,.,TRBV6-5,CASWIQGNTEAFF,TGTGCCAGCTGGATTCAGGGAAACACTGAAGCTTTCTTT
TRBJ1-4,.,.,TRBV18,CASSVDSATNEKLFF,TGTGCCAGCTCCGTCGACAGTGCAACTAATGAAAAACTGTTTTTT
TRBJ1-2,.,.,TRBV3-1/TRBV3-2,CASSQEVTVGGYTF,TGTGCCAGCAGCCAAGAAGTGACTGTTGGTGGCTACACCTTC
TRBJ2-1,.,.,TRBV10-1,CASSVVQAASSYNEQFF,TGCGCCAGCAGTGTGGTTCAGGCTGCGAGCTCCTACAATGAGCAGTTCTTC
TRBJ2-5,.,TRBD2,TRBV7-3,CASSPREEETQYF,TGTGCCAGCAGCCCCCGGGAGGAAGAGACCCAGTACTTC
TRBJ1-5,.,TRBD1,TRBV19,CASSILQGDSNQPQHF,TGTGCCAGTAGTATCCTACAGGGGGATAGCAATCAGCCCCAGCATTTT
TRBJ2-3,.,TRBD1,TRBV7-6,CASSLDARGRTDTQYF,TGTGCCAGCAGCTTAGATGCCAGGGGGCGCACAGATACGCAGTATTTT
TRBJ2-1,.,TRBD1,TRBV28,CASSQGANEQFF,TGTGCCAGCAGTCAGGGGGCGAATGAGCAGTTCTTC
TRBJ2-5,.,TRBD2,TRBV2,CASSELAGGQTQYF,TGTGCCAGCAGTGAACTAGCGGGGGGTCAGACCCAGTACTTC
TRBJ1-5,.,.,TRBV27,CASSFTGFSNQPQHF,TGTGCCAGCAGCTTCACAGGGTTCAGCAATCAGCCCCAGCATTTT
TRBJ2-7,.,.,TRBV12-3/TRBV12-4,CASSLAGLGEQYF,TGTGCCAGCAGTTTGGCAGGGTTGGGAGAGCAGTACTTC
TRBJ2-3,.,TRBD2,TRBV13,CASSPTGTSGYTDTQYF,TGTGCCAGCAGCCCAACCGGGACTAGCGGGTACACAGATACGCAGTATTTT
TRBJ2-1,.,.,TRBV27,CASSLSWTVHNEQFF,TGTGCCAGCAGTTTATCCTGGACAGTTCACAATGAGCAGTTCTTC
TRBJ1-1,few,TRBD1,TRBV19,CASSTPGQMNTEAFF,TGTGCCAGTAGTACACCGGGACAGATGAACACTGAAGCTTTCTTT
TRBJ1-6,.,.,TRBV27,CASSFGGTQNSPLHF,TGTGCCAGCAGTTTTGGGGGGACCCAGAATTCACCCCTCCACTTT
TRBJ1-2,.,.,TRBV7-8,CASSQQGYGYTF,TGTGCCAGCAGCCAACAGGGCTATGGCTACACCTTC
TRBJ2-4,.,.,TRBV5-1,CASSLEAGIQYF,TGCGCCAGCAGCTTGGAGGCGGGAATTCAGTACTTC
TRBJ1-1,.,TRBD1,TRBV3-1/TRBV3-2,CASSHRRPPGQMNTEAFF,TGTGCCAGCAGCCACAGACGCCCCCCGGGACAGATGAACACTGAAGCTTTCTTT
TRBJ2-7,.,.,TRBV6-6,CASSYSGVPIYEQYF,TGTGCCAGCAGTTACTCCGGGGTTCCTATCTACGAGCAGTACTTC
TRBJ2-3,.,.,TRBV5-4,CASSLAQGLADTQYF,TGTGCCAGCAGCTTGGCGCAGGGGCTCGCAGATACGCAGTATTTT
TRBJ2-1,.,TRBD1,TRBV6-2/TRBV6-3,CASSLRDSYNEQFF,TGTGCCAGCAGTCTCCGGGACAGTTACAATGAGCAGTTCTTC
TRBJ1-1,.,.,TRBV5-1,CASSSEGGNTEAFF,TGCGCCAGCAGCTCTGAAGGAGGGAACACTGAAGCTTTCTTT
TRBJ1-3,.,TRBD1,TRBV19,CASSPHWTGAVIIHSGNTIYF,TGTGCCAGTAGTCCCCACTGGACAGGGGCCGTCATCATACACTCTGGAAACACCATATATTTT